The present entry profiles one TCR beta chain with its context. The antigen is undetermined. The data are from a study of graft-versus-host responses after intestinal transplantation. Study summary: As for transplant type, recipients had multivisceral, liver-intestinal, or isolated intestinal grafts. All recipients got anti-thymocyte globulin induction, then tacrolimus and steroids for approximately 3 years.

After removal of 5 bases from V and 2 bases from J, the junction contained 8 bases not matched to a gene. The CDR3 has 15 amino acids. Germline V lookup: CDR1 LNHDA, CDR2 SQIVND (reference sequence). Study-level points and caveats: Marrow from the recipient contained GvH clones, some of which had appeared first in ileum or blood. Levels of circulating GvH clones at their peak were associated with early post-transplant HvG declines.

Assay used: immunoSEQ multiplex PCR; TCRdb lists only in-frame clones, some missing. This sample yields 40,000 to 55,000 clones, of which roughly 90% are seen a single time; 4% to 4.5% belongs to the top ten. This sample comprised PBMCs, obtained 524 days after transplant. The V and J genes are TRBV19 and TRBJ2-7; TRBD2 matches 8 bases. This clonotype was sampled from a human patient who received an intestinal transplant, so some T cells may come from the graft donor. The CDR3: CASSPQPGLAYEQYF. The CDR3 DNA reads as TGTGCCAGTAGTCCGCAACCGGGACTAGCCTACGAGCAGTACTTC.